These 29 T cell receptor beta chains were all obtained from the same sample, sequenced in a study of cytomegalovirus exposure and HLA in healthy donors. It was with 60 Vbeta and 13 Jbeta primers that the PCR ran. The assay was immunoSEQ multiplex PCR, and TCRdb's table has in-frame clones only and misses some. The data show some 120,000 clones, 80% seen once. Sample: PBMCs. Every receptor here comes from a male donor in good health and CMV-seronegative.

This chain joins TRBV20-1 and TRBJ2-5; 7 bases are a match to TRBD2. The CDR3 loop spans 11 amino acids. From germline, CDR1 is DFQATT and CDR2 SNEGSKA (reference sequence). J gave up 13 bases and V 1 base, and 6 bases lay outside the gene matches. CDR3 loop: CSARGRERGYF. The DNA for the CDR3 is TGCAGTGCTAGAGGGCGGGAGCGGGGGTACTTC.

The gene calls are TRBV11-2 and TRBJ2-1, with 9 bases lining up with TRBD1. CDR3 length: 15 amino acids. V lost 0 bases and J lost 8; bases outside the gene matches: 5. Germline V gene lookup returns CDR1 SGHAT and CDR2 FQNNGV. CDR3 protein: CASSLEGTGHDEQFF. The CDR3 nucleotides read TGTGCCAGCAGCTTAGAAGGGACAGGGCACGATGAGCAGTTCTTC.

This rearrangement joins TRBV10-1 to TRBJ2-5; 12 positions agree with TRBD2. The length of the CDR3 is 15 residues. Germline CDR1 is WNHNN and CDR2 is SYGVQD (reference sequence). J lost 1 base, V lost 8 bases, and 5 bases had no gene match. The CDR3 sequence: CASSGLAGTQETQYF. The CDR3 region has the DNA TGCGCCAGCTCAGGACTAGCGGGGACCCAAGAGACCCAGTACTTC.

V usage is TRBV6-5 and J usage is TRBJ1-5; D is possibly TRBD1 (5 bases). Germline CDR1 reads MNHEY; CDR2 reads SVGAGI. Trimming pared 7 bases from V and 2 bases from J, leaving 15 bases between. The CDR3 covers 15 residues. The CDR3 loop is CASTPRGEGNQPQHF. CDR3 DNA: TGTGCCAGCACCCCGCGGGGGGAAGGCAATCAGCCCCAGCATTTT.

The CDR3 sequence: CASRRPDRGTMRSYTF. CDR3 in DNA: TGTGCCAGTAGACGACCCGACAGGGGAACTATGAGGAGCTACACCTTC. The chain couples TRBV19 to TRBJ1-2, with 8 positions matching TRBD1. After removal of 6 bases from V and 9 bases from J, the junction contained 18 bases not matched to a gene. This CDR3 region has 16 residues. Germline CDR1 reads LNHDA; CDR2 reads SQIVND (reference sequence).

The chain uses TRBV5-1 and TRBJ2-2; 9 nucleotides align to TRBD1. Germline V gene data show CDR1 as SGHRS and CDR2 as YFSETQ. After removal of 5 bases from V and 4 bases from J, the junction contained 3 bases not matched to a gene. This CDR3 is 14 amino acids long. The CDR3 bases are TGCGCCAGCAGGGGACAGGGCTTCACCGGGGAGCTGTTTTTT. It encodes CASRGQGFTGELFF.

The V call is TRBV5-4, the J call TRBJ1-3, with TRBD1 identical over 7 bases. This CDR3 has 15 residues. Germline V CDR1 and CDR2: SGHNT, YYREEE (reference sequence). Trimming removed 0 bases from V and 0 bases from J; junction bases left unmatched: 0. In nucleotides, the CDR3 is TGTGCCAGCAGCTTGGACAGGGGCTCTGGAAACACCATATATTTT. It encodes CASSLDRGSGNTIYF.

This clone was observed a single time. This chain joins TRBV12-1 and TRBJ1-5; TRBD1 is taken as the D call from the table, unchecked against the DNA. TRBV12-1 is a known pseudogene. The CDR3 is 14 amino acids. The CDR3 spells CASSFGDRDQPQHF. CDR3 in DNA: TGTGCCAGCAGCTTTGGGGACAGGGATCAGCCCCAGCATTTT.

CDR3 sequence reads: CASSPGTGGNQPQHF. In DNA form, the CDR3 reads TGTGCCAGCTCACCAGGGACAGGGGGCAATCAGCCCCAGCATTTT. V usage is TRBV18 and J usage is TRBJ1-5; TRBD1 agrees at 10 bases. Per germline, CDR1 KGHSH and CDR2 LQKENI. The V and J ends lost 2 bases and 2 bases, in that order; junction bases with no gene match: 0. The CDR3 covers 15 residues.

This chain uses TRBV4-2 with TRBJ2-5; unclear D gene. The V gene's germline CDR1 is LGHNA and CDR2 YNFKEQ. Between the trimmed V and J ends, which lost 2 bases and 5 bases, there was a span of 9 bases. The CDR3 consists of 13 residues. The CDR3 is CASSQNIIETQYF. The CDR3 region has the DNA TGTGCCAGCAGCCAAAACATTATCGAGACCCAGTACTTC.

J is TRBJ1-1 and V is TRBV6-1; D possibly corresponds to TRBD1 (6 bases). This CDR3 spans 15 amino acids. Between the trimmed V and J ends, which lost 6 bases and 0 bases, there was a span of 14 bases. Germline loops: CDR1 MNHNS, CDR2 SASEGT. This CDR3 is CASSEMTGLNTEAFF. The CDR3 DNA reads TGTGCCAGCAGCGAAATGACAGGCTTGAACACTGAAGCTTTCTTT.

The chain recombines TRBV7-2 with TRBJ2-7; D possibly corresponds to TRBD2 (5 bases). The CDR3 is 15 amino acids. CDR1 is SGHTA and CDR2 is FQGNSA in the germline V gene. Trimming removed 5 bases from V and 6 bases from J, with 20 bases in between. The CDR3, as DNA: TGTGCCAGCAGCCCGGCGATTCTCCCTCGGGGCGAGCAGTACTTC. The encoded protein is CASSPAILPRGEQYF.

This clone was seen just once. This chain connects TRBV5-1 to TRBJ1-1, with 8 bases fitting TRBD1. The CDR3 covers 17 residues. Losses at the gene ends were 0 bases for V and 3 bases for J; bases not matched to a gene: 10. Germline CDR1 and CDR2: SGHRS and YFSETQ. Written as DNA, the CDR3 is TGCGCCAGCAGCTTGGGACAGGGGCCGCGTTTGGACACTGAAGCTTTCTTT. Translation gives CASSLGQGPRLDTEAFF.

V gene TRBV30 combines with J gene TRBJ1-6, with a weak D call TRBD1 (6 bases). Trimming shortened V by 0 bases and J by 7 bases, and 19 bases separated the two germline ends. This CDR3 contains 17 residues. Germline V CDR1 and CDR2: GTSNPN, SVGIG (reference sequence). The CDR3 DNA sequence: TGTGCCTGGAGTGTAAGCCGCACATCGACAGGAAATTCACCCCTCCACTTT. As protein: CAWSVSRTSTGNSPLHF.

The chain recombines TRBV11-2 with TRBJ2-1; 9 bases align to TRBD1. In germline, CDR1 is SGHAT, CDR2 FQNNGV. The length of the CDR3 is 17 residues. V shed 4 bases, J shed 4 bases, and the junction held 11 bases outside the gene matches. In nucleotides, the CDR3 is TGTGCCAGCAGCTCCATTCACCGGGACAGGGCTTACAATGAGCAGTTCTTC. It codes for CASSSIHRDRAYNEQFF.

The gene calls are TRBV7-2 and TRBJ1-2, with D perhaps TRBD1 (5 bases). CDR1 and CDR2 from the germline V gene are SGHTA and FQGNSA. CDR3 length: 18 residues. The ends were cut back, 5 bases at V and 5 bases at J, with 27 bases in the middle. CDR3 region: CASSPTRGSGYGGYGYTF. In nucleotides, the CDR3 is TGTGCCAGCAGCCCAACGCGGGGGTCAGGGTATGGGGGGTATGGCTACACCTTC.

The CDR3: CASSRDIEQFF. DNA for the CDR3: TGTGCCAGCTCACGGGACATTGAGCAGTTCTTC. The chain carries TRBV18 and TRBJ2-1, with D tentatively TRBD1 (6 bases). This CDR3 has 11 residues. CDR1 KGHSH and CDR2 LQKENI come from the germline V gene. With 4 bases removed from V and 9 bases from J, the gap between germline ends came to 7 bases.

This clone appeared a few times. The chain joins TRBV5-1 to TRBJ1-2, with D perhaps TRBD1 (6 bases). Trimming took 0 bases from V and 3 from J, leaving 15 bases between them. Germline-derived CDR1 and CDR2 are SGHRS and YFSETQ. The CDR3 contains 16 residues. The CDR3 sequence is CASSLGNRVVDYGYTF. The CDR3 nucleotides are TGCGCCAGCAGCTTGGGGAACAGGGTGGTCGACTATGGCTACACCTTC.

This chain connects TRBV13 to TRBJ2-5, with no clear D. This CDR3 is built from 12 residues. V shed 0 bases and J shed 4 bases, with 3 bases lying between them. In germline, CDR1 is PRHDT, CDR2 FYEKMQ (reference sequence). For the CDR3, the DNA is TGTGCCAGCAGCTTAGGAGCAGAGACCCAGTACTTC. Translation gives CASSLGAETQYF.

This clone was observed a single time. This sample includes further DNA sequences coding for the same CDR3. V gene TRBV5-1 combines with J gene TRBJ1-3; D not certain. The V gene lost 4 bases and the J gene lost 0 bases, with 11 bases spanning the gap. The CDR3 has 15 amino acids. CDR1 is SGHRS and CDR2 is YFSETQ in the germline V gene. CDR3 nucleotide sequence: TGCGCCAGCAGCCCCAGCGGCAACTCTGGAAACACCATATATTTT. Its protein is CASSPSGNSGNTIYF.

As for this clone: The germline gene is not matched at one end of the junction; a read error may be the cause. The chain combines TRBV7-9 with TRBJ1-4; no firm D call. Germline CDR1 SEHNR, CDR2 FQNEAQ (reference sequence). This CDR3 comprises 16 residues. The CDR3 loop reads CASSLLSLATNEKLFF. Written as DNA, the CDR3 is TGTGCCAGCAGCTTATTGTCGTTGGCAACTAATGAGAAACTGTTTTTT.

This clone has a handful of counts. This chain uses TRBV7-2 with TRBJ2-1; TRBD2 agrees at 14 bases. Trimming took 3 bases from V and 4 from J; bases not matched to a gene: 2. This CDR3 region has 16 residues. Germline V gene lookup returns CDR1 SGHTA and CDR2 FQGNSA. CDR3 bases: TGTGCCAGCAGCTTGACTAGCGGGAGGGGTTACAATGAGCAGTTCTTC. Encoded protein: CASSLTSGRGYNEQFF.

This clone was seen a handful of times. This chain joins TRBV29-1 and TRBJ2-1, with 8 nucleotides matching TRBD2. Trimming at V came to 7 bases and at J to 4 bases, leaving 6 bases not matched to a gene. The germline V gene has CDR1 SQVTM and CDR2 ANQGSEA. This CDR3 has 13 amino acids. This CDR3 is CSAGTSIYNEQFF. The CDR3, as DNA: TGCAGCGCCGGGACTAGTATTTACAATGAGCAGTTCTTC.

This clone has more than one count but fewer than ten. J is TRBJ2-7 and V is TRBV27; no clear D gene. CDR3 length: 15 amino acids. V was pared by 5 bases and J by 3 bases, with 17 bases between. Looked up from germline, CDR1 is MNHEY and CDR2 is SMNVEV (reference sequence). CDR3 sequence (DNA): TGTGCCAGCAGTCCCCGGTGGAGTTCGGGCTACGAGCAGTACTTC. This translates into CASSPRWSSGYEQYF.

This clone appeared a few times. This chain joins TRBV5-4 and TRBJ1-1; D is unresolved. This CDR3 contains 13 residues. V was clipped by 4 bases and J by 5 bases, with 12 bases between them. Germline lookup yields CDR1 SGHNT and CDR2 YYREEE (reference sequence). In DNA form, the CDR3 reads TGTGCCAGCAGCATGCAGAAAGAAACTGAAGCTTTCTTT. Its protein is CASSMQKETEAFF. Combining the CDR3 with reference TRBV5-4 and TRBJ1-1 gives the whole variable domain ETGVTQSPTHLIKTRGQQVTLRCSSQSGHNTVSWYQQALGQGPQFIFQYYREEENGRGNFPPRFSGLQFPNYSSELNVNALELDDSALYLCASSMQKETEAFFGQGTRLTVV.

As for this clone: An end of the junction differs from the germline gene, which may be a read error. The chain has TRBV7-9 and TRBJ2-1, with 8 bases identical to TRBD2. The CDR3 has 12 residues. Per the germline V gene, CDR1 is SEHNR and CDR2 is FQNEAQ (reference sequence). The chain's CDR3 is CSSSSVAGEQFF. For the CDR3, the DNA is TGTTCCAGCAGCTCCGTAGCGGGAGAGCAGTTCTTC.

The V call is TRBV11-3, the J call TRBJ1-1, with TRBD1 as a possible D gene (5 bases). Germline values: CDR1 SGHNT, CDR2 YENEEA. The CDR3 has 14 amino acids. Trimming left V 2 bases short and J 1 base short, with 8 bases between. The CDR3 DNA is TGTGCCAGCAGCTTAAGCGGGGGGAACACTGAAGCTTTCTTT. Amino acid sequence: CASSLSGGNTEAFF.

The table lists this clone with a few counts. V usage is TRBV5-1 and J usage is TRBJ2-5; unclear D gene. The CDR3 has 13 residues. In germline, CDR1 is SGHRS, CDR2 YFSETQ. Trimming removed 3 bases from V and 4 bases from J, with 10 bases in between. The CDR3 region is CASSSPGLETQYF. CDR3 in DNA: TGCGCCAGCAGCTCCCCAGGCTTAGAGACCCAGTACTTC.

This clone was seen more than once but under ten times. The V gene is TRBV6-4, the J gene TRBJ2-5, with TRBD1 matching over 7 bases. The end of the DNA fits TRBJ2-7 better, so the J call may be wrong. The CDR3 has 13 amino acids. The germline CDR1 and CDR2 sequences are MRHNA and SNTAGT. In nucleotides, the CDR3 is TGTGCCAGCATCCCCCGGGACAGCCACGAGCAGTACTTC. This encodes CASIPRDSHEQYF.